This paragraph reports one TCR beta chain. This sample was taken from a study of blood T cell repertoires in COVID-19. This CDR3 has 19 amino acids. Germline assignment: CDR1 LGHDT and CDR2 YNNKEL (reference sequence). Trimming took 7 bases from V and 0 from J; bases not matched to a gene: 15. Original handling: Estimates of nucleated cell counts were drawn from the amplification of reference gene primers. TCRdb's copy holds only in-frame clones and misses some; the assay was immunoSEQ multiplex PCR. V and J calls and clone size follow that table, whereas D and trimming were derived from the DNA. The sample contains over 120,000 clones, about 89% of which appear only once.

This clonotype originated in a man in his sixties with active or convalescent COVID-19. What was sequenced was peripheral blood. This chain joins TRBV3-1 (or the pseudogene TRBV3-2) and TRBJ2-3, with 11 bases matching TRBD2. CDR3 sequence (DNA): TGTGCCAGCACCAAGGGTGGGGGACTAGCGGCTTCTAGCACAGATACGCAGTATTTT. This codes for CASTKGGGLAASSTDTQYF.